This T cell receptor beta chain appears in the sequencing data of a study of graft-versus-host responses after intestinal transplantation. Study details: Recipients across the board were started on anti-thymocyte globulin induction, then kept on tacrolimus and steroids for about 3 years.

The method was immunoSEQ multiplex PCR; TCRdb's version includes in-frame clones alone and lacks a portion of them. The table has roughly 120,000 clones, over 75% seen once. As regards this clone: Its matching antigen is unknown.

Trimming removed 6 bases from V and 10 bases from J; junction bases left unmatched: 11. Germline-derived CDR1 and CDR2 are SGHRS and YFSETQ. CDR3 length: 13 residues. This clonotype was obtained from a human donor who received an intestinal transplant. This rearrangement joins TRBV5-1 to TRBJ1-2; 8 bases are shared with TRBD1. Sample: unstimulated CD4+ T cells sorted from spleen or lymph node cells, taken before intestinal transplant. The CDR3 DNA is TGCGCCAGCAAGCAGGGGGCGGGAGTCGACTACACCTTC. Amino acids: CASKQGAGVDYTF. The variable domain in full, completed from reference TRBV5-1 and TRBJ1-2, reads KAGVTQTPRYLIKTRGQQVTLSCSPISGHRSVSWYQQTPGQGLQFLFEYFSETQRNKGNFPGRFSGRQFSNSRSEMNVSTLELGDSALYLCASKQGAGVDYTFGSGTRLTVV.